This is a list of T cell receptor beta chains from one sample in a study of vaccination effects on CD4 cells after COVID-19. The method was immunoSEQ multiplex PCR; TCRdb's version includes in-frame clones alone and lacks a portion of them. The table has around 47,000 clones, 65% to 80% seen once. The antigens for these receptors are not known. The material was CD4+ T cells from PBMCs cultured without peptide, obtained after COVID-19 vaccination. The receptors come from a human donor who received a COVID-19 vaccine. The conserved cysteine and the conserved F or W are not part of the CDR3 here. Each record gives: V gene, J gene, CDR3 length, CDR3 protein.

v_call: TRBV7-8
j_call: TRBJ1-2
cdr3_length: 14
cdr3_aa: ASSPASTGTDYGYT

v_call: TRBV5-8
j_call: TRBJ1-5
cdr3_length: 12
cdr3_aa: ASSLGLKEQPQH

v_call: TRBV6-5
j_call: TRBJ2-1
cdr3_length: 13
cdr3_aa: ASTETGDNYNEQF

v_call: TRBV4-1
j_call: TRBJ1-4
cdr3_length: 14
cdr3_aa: ASSQGQGGNNEKLF

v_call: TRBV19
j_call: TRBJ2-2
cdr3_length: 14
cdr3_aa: ASSRTSGRWTGELF

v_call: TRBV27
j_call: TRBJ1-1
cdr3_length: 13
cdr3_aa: ASSKNRPGLGEAF

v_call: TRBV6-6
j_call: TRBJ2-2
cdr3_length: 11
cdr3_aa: ASSPSRAGELF

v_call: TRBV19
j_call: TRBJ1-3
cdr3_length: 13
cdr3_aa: ASSTQRGLGNTIY

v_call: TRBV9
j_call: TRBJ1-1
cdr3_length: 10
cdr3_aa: ASRHKNTEAF

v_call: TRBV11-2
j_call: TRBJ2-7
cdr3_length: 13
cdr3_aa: ASSLAGRGAYEQY

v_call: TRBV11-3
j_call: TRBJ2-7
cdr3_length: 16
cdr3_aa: ASRRPGLAGVSSYEQY

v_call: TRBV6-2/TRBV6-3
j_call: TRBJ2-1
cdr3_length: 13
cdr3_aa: ASSYHQGFGNEQF

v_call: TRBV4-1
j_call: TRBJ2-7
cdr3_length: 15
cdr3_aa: ASSQPGIGTPGYEQY

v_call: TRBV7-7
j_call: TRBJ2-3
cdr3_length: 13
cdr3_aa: ASSSGLARTDTQY

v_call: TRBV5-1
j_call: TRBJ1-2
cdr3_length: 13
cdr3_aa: ASSLVGTDLYGYT

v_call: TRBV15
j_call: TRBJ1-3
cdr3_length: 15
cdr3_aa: ATSREEVVRAGNTIY

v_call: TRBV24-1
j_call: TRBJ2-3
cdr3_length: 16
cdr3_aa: ATSDSTNWAERTDTQY

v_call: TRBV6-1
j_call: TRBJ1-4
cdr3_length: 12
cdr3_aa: ASSEFGFNEKLF

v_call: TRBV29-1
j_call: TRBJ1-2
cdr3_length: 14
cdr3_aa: SGTGTGGEGCYGYT

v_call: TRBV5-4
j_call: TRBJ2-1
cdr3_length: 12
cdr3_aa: ASSSDRGVGEQF

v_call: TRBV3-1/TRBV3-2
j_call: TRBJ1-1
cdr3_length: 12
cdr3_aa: ASSQDQANTEAF

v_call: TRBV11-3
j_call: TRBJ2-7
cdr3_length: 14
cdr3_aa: ASSLDFGTDTYEQY

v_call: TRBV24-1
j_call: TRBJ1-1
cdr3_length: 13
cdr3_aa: ATLVRGTLNTEAF

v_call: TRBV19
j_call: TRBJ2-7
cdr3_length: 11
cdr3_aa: ASSIRTGLEQY

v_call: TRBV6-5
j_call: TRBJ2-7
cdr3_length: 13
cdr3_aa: ASSYSGLLPYEQY

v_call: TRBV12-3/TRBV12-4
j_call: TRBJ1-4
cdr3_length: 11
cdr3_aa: ASRDATNEKLF

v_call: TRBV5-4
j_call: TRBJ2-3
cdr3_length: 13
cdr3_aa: ASSLAPREGDTQY

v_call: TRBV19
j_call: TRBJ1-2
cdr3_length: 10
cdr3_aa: ASTRGDYGYT

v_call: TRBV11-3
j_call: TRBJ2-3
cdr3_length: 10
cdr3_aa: ASSIVTDTQY

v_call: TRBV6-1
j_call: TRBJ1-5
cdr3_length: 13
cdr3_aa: ASSDGATGAQPQH

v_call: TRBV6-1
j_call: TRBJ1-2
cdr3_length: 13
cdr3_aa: ASSEIGTGGVGYT

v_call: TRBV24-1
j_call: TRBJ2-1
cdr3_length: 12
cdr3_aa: ATSDGGIGNEQF

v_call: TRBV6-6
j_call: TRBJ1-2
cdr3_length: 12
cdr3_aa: ASTTSRDSYGYT

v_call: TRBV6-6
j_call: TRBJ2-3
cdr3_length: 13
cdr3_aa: ASSPTLQSTDTQY

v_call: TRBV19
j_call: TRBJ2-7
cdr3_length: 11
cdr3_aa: AVGGTGAYEQY

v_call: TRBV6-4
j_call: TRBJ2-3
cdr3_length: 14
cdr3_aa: ASSDSGGVGTDTQY

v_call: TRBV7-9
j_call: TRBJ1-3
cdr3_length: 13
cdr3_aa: ASSPTGQAADTIY

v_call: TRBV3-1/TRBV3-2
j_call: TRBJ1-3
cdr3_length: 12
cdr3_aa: ASSSADRANTIY

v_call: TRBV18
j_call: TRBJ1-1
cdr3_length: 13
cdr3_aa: ASSPGEQANTEAF

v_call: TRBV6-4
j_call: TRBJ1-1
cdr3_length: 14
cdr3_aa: ASSDSSWGGNTEAF

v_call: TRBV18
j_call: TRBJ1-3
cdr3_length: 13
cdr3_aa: ASSIQGSDGNTIY

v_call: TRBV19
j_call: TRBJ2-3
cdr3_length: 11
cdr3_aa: ASIFRGRDTQY

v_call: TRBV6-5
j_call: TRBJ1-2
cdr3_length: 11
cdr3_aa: ASSWQINYGYT

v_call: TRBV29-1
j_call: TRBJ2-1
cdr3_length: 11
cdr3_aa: SVRDRSYNEQF

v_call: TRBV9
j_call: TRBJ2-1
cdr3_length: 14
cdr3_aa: ASSVSGSGAYNEQF

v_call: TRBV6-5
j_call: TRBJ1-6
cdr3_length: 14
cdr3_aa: ASSYGNSGLGSPLH

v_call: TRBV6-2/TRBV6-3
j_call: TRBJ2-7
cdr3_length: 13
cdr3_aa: ASSRTQGLTYEQY

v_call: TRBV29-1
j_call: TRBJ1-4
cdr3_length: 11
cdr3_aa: SAQQGANEKLF

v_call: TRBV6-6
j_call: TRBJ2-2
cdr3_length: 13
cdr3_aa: ASGPPAGATGELF

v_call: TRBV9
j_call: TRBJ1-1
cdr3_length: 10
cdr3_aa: ASSVQRTEAF

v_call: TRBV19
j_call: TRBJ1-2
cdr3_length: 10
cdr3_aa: ASSDRDYGYT

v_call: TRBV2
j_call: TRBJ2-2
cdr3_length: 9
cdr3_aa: ASTGYGELF

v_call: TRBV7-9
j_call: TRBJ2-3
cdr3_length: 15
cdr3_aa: ASSQAGASLGTDTQY

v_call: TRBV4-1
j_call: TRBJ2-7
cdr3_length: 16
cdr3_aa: ASSQKPYGESMPYEQY

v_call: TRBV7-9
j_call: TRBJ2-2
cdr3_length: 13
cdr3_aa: ASSSPRRVTGELF

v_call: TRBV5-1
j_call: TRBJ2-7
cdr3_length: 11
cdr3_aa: ASSLSATYEQY

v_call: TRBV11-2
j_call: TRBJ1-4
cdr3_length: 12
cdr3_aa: ASSYGTGNEKLF

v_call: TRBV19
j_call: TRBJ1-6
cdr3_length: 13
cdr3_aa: ASSIEKRTNSPLH

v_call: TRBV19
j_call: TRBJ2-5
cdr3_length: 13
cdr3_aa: ASSINWAGKETQY

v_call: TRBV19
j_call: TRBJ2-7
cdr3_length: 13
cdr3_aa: ASSSPGEVTLEQY